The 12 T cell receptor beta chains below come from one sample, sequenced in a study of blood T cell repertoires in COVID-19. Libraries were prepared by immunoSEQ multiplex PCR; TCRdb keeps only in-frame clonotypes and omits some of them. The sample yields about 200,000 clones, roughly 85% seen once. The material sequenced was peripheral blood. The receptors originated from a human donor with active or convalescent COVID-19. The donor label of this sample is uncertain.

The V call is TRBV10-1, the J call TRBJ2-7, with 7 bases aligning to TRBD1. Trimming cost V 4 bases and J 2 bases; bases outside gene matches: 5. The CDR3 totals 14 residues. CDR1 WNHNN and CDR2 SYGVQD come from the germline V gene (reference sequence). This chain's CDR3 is CASSVRQGPYEQYF. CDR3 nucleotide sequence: TGCGCCAGCAGTGTCCGACAGGGTCCCTACGAGCAGTACTTC.

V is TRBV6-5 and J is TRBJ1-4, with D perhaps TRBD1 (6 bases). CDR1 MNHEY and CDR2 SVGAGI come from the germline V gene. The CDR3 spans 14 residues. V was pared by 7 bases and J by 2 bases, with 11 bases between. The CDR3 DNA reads TGTGCCAGCAAGCAGGGGTCGACTAATGAAAAACTGTTTTTT. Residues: CASKQGSTNEKLFF.

The CDR3 region is CASSLSGPEAFF. The CDR3 DNA follows: TGTGCCAGCAGTTTGAGCGGCCCTGAAGCTTTCTTT. The rearrangement uses TRBV12-3 or TRBV12-4 and TRBJ1-1; D ambiguous. This CDR3 is 12 amino acids long. V shed 3 bases and J shed 6 bases, with 8 bases lying between them.

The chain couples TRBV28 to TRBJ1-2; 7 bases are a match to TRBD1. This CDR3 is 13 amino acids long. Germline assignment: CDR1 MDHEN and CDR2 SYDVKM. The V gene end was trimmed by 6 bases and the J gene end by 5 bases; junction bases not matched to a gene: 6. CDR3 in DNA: TGTGCCAGCAGACTCCCAGGGGGGTATGGCTACACCTTC. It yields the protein CASRLPGGYGYTF.

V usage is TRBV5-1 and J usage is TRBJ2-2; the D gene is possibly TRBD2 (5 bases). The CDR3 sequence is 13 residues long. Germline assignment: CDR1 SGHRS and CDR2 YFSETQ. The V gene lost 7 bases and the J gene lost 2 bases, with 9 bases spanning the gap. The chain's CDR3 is CASRDSNTGELFF. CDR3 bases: TGCGCCAGCCGGGATAGCAACACCGGGGAGCTGTTTTTT.

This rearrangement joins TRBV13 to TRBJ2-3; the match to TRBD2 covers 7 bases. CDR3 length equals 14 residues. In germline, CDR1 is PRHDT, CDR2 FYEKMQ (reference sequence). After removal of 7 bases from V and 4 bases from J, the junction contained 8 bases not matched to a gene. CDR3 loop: CASKRTRGADTQYF. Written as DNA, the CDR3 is TGTGCCAGCAAGAGGACTCGGGGGGCAGATACGCAGTATTTT. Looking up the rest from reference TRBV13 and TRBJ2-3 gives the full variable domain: AAGVIQSPRHLIKEKRETATLKCYPIPRHDTVYWYQQGPGQDPQFLISFYEKMQSDKGSIPDRFSAQQFSDYHSELNMSSLELGDSALYFCASKRTRGADTQYFGPGTRLTVL.

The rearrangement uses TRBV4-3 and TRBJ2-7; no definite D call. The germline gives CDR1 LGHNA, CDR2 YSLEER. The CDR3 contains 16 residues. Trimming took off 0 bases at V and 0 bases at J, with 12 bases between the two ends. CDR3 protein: CASSQDAAISSYEQYF. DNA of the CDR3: TGCGCCAGCAGCCAAGATGCCGCGATAAGCTCCTACGAGCAGTACTTC.

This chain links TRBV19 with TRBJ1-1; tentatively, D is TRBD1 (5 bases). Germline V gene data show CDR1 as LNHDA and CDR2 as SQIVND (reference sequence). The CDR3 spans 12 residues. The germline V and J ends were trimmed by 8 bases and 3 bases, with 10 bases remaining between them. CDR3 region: CASARGDTEAFF. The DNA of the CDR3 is TGTGCCAGTGCTCGGGGGGACACTGAAGCTTTCTTT.

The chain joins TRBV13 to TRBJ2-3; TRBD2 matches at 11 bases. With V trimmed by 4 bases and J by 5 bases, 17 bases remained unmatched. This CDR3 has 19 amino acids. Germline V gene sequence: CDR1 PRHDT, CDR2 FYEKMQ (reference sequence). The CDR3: CASSSMLLAGDHQRDTQYF. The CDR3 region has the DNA TGTGCCAGCAGCTCTATGCTACTAGCGGGAGACCACCAACGAGATACGCAGTATTTT.

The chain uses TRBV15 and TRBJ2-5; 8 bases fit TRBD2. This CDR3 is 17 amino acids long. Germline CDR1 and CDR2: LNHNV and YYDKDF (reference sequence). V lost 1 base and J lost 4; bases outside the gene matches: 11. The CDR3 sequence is CATSRGIEAGRAETQYF. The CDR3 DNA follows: TGTGCCACCAGCAGAGGGATTGAGGCCGGGAGGGCAGAGACCCAGTACTTC.

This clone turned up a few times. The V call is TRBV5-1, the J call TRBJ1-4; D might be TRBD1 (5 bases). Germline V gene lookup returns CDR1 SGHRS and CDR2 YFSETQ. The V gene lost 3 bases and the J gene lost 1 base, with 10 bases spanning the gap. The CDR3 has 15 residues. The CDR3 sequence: CASSSGHLTNEKLFF. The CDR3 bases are TGCGCCAGCAGCTCCGGACATCTAACTAATGAAAAACTGTTTTTT.

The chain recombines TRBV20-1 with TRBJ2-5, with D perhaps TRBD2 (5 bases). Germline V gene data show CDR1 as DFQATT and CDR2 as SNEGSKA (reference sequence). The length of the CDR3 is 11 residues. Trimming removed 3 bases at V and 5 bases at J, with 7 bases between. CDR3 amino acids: CSARRGETQYF. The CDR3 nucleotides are TGCAGTGCTAGGAGAGGGGAGACCCAGTACTTC.